This T cell receptor beta chain was captured in a study of T cells in narcolepsy. Data came from immunoSEQ multiplex PCR; TCRdb stores just in-frame clones and leaves some out. Altogether over 15,000 clones are present, over 75% being singletons, with the ten largest covering about 0.77%. With 4 bases removed from V and 2 bases from J, the gap between germline ends came to 17 bases. Germline V gene data show CDR1 as LNHDA and CDR2 as SQIVND (reference sequence). The CDR3 contains 17 residues. This chain connects TRBV19 to TRBJ2-2; either TRBD1 or TRBD2 may supply D (7 bases each). The clonotype comes from a human donor in good health. Sequencing used memory (CD45RA-) CD4+ T cells from blood. The CDR3 region has the DNA TGTGCCAGTAGTAAATGGGAGGGGACAGTTAACACCGGGGAGCTGTTTTTT. Residues: CASSKWEGTVNTGELFF. Together with reference TRBV19 and TRBJ2-2, the CDR3 gives the full variable domain: DGGITQSPKYLFRKEGQNVTLSCEQNLNHDAMYWYRQDPGQGLRLIYYSQIVNDFQKGDIAEGYSVSREKKESFPLTVTSAQKNPTAFYLCASSKWEGTVNTGELFFGEGSRLTVL.